Below, 3 T cell receptor beta chains from the same sample are listed, as sequenced in a study of blood T cell repertoires in COVID-19. The protocol was immunoSEQ multiplex PCR, while the TCRdb copy is restricted to in-frame clones and leaves out a portion. The sample has about 300,000 clones, about 91% seen once. Material: peripheral blood. These receptors were obtained from a young woman who had recovered from COVID-19.

J is TRBJ2-7 and V is TRBV6-2 or TRBV6-3, with TRBD2 matching over 7 bases. Germline lookup yields CDR1 MNHEY and CDR2 SVGEGT. The CDR3 is 15 amino acids. V lost 2 bases, J lost 0 bases, and 4 bases stayed unmatched. CDR3 sequence reads: CASSYGLAVSYEQYF. Written as DNA, the CDR3 is TGTGCCAGCAGTTACGGGCTAGCGGTCTCCTACGAGCAGTACTTC.

This chain joins TRBV5-5 and TRBJ1-2; TRBD1 agrees at 9 bases. The CDR3 contains 15 residues. Losses at the gene ends were 6 bases for V and 8 bases for J; bases not matched to a gene: 14. Germline V gene lookup returns CDR1 SGHKS and CDR2 YYEKEE (reference sequence). As DNA, the CDR3 is TGTGCCAGCACCCTGATTCGGGACAGGGACGGCGGCTACACCTTC. As protein: CASTLIRDRDGGYTF.

The gene calls are TRBV19 and TRBJ1-5; TRBD1 is a possible D gene (6 bases). Looked up from germline, CDR1 is LNHDA and CDR2 is SQIVND (reference sequence). CDR3 size: 15 residues. Trimming pared 6 bases from V and 0 bases from J, leaving 12 bases between. CDR3 coding DNA: TGTGCCAGTAGCCCCGGACAGAGTAGCAATCAGCCCCAGCATTTT. Its translation: CASSPGQSSNQPQHF.